This T cell receptor (beta chain) emerged from a study of blood T cell repertoires in COVID-19. The wider study: Italy, Spain and the United States were the sources of the convalescent and acute COVID-19 samples. Nucleic acid was either cDNA or gDNA, and it came from T cells, B-cell-depleted T cells, or PBMCs.

Under the authors' procedure: Reference gene primer amplification yielded estimated nucleated cell counts. Generated by immunoSEQ multiplex PCR, the TCRdb table keeps only in-frame clones and is missing some. D and trimming were read from the DNA, whereas the V and J calls and clone size are those reported in that table. This sample yields hundreds of thousands of clones, of which about 85% are seen a single time; 2.2% belongs to the top ten. V gave up 3 bases and J gave up 8 bases; unmatched junction bases: 9. The CDR3 length is 15 residues. Germline V gene data show CDR1 as MGHDK and CDR2 as SYGVNS.

The TCR originated in a woman aged 45-65 years who had recovered from COVID-19. Sequenced sample: peripheral blood. The V call is TRBV25-1, the J call TRBJ2-1; 8 bases map to TRBD2. CDR3 nucleotide sequence: TGTGCCAGCAGTGATACTAGCGGTCCGGGGCATGAGCAGTTCTTC. Protein: CASSDTSGPGHEQFF.